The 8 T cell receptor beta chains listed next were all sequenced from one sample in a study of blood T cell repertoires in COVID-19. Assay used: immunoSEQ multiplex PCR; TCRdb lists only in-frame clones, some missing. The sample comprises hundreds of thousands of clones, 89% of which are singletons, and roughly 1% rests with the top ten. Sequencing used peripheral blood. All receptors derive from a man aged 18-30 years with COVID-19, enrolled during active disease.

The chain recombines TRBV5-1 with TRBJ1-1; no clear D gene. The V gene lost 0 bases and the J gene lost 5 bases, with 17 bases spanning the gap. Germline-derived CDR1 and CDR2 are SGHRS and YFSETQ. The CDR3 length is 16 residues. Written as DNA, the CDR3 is TGCGCCAGCAGCTTGGGGGTCACGAACGAGAGGACTGAAGCTTTCTTT. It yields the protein CASSLGVTNERTEAFF. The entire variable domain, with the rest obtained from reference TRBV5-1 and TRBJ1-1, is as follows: KAGVTQTPRYLIKTRGQQVTLSCSPISGHRSVSWYQQTPGQGLQFLFEYFSETQRNKGNFPGRFSGRQFSNSRSEMNVSTLELGDSALYLCASSLGVTNERTEAFFGQGTRLTVV.

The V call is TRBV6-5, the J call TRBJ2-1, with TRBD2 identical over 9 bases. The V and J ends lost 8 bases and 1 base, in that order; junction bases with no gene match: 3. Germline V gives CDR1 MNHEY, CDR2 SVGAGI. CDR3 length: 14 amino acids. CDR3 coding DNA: TGTGCCAGCCAAACTAGCGGGTCCTACAATGAGCAGTTCTTC. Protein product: CASQTSGSYNEQFF.

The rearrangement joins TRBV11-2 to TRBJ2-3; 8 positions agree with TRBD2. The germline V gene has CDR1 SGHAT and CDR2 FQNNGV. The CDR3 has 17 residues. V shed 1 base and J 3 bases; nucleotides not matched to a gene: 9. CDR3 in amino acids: CASSLARRGVRTDTQYF. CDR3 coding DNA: TGTGCCAGCAGCTTAGCCCGGCGGGGGGTAAGGACAGATACGCAGTATTTT. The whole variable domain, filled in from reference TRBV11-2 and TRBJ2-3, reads EAGVAQSPRYKIIEKRQSVAFWCNPISGHATLYWYQQILGQGPKLLIQFQNNGVVDDSQLPKDRFSAERLKGVDSTLKIQPAKLEDSAVYLCASSLARRGVRTDTQYFGPGTRLTVL.

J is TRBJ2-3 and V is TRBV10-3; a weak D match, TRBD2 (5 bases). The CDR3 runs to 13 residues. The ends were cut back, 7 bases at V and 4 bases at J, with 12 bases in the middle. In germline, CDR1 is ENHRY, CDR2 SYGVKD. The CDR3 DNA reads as TGTGCCATCAAGGCTTCCGGGGCAGATACGCAGTATTTT. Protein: CAIKASGADTQYF.

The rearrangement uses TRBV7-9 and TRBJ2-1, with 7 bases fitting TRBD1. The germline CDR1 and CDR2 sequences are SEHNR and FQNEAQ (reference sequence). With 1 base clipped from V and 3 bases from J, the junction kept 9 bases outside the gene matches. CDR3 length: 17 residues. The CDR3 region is CASSLVAYRDSYNEQFF. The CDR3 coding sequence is TGTGCCAGCAGCTTAGTCGCCTACCGGGACAGCTACAATGAGCAGTTCTTC.

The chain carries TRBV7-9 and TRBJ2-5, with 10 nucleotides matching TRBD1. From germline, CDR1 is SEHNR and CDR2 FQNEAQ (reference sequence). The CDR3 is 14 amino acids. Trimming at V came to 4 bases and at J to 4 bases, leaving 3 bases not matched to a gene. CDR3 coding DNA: TGTGCCAGCAGCTCCGGGACAGGGGTAGAGACCCAGTACTTC. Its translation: CASSSGTGVETQYF.

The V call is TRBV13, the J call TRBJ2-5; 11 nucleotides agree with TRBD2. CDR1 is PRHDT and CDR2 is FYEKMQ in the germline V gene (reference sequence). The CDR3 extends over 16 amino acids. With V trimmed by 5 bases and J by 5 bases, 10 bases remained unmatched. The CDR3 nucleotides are TGTGCCAGCAGCATGACCGGGACTAGCGGCATGGAGACCCAGTACTTC. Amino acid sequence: CASSMTGTSGMETQYF.

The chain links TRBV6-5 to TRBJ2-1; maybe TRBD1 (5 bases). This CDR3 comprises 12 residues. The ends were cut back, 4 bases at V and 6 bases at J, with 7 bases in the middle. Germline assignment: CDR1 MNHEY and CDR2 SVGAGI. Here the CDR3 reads CASSSTGNEQFF. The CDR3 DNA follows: TGTGCCAGCAGTTCCACAGGCAATGAGCAGTTCTTC.